Each of the 15 T cell receptor beta chains below was sequenced from the same sample in a study of cytomegalovirus exposure and HLA in healthy donors. Primers included in the PCR were 60 Vbeta and 13 Jbeta primers. Sequencing was performed with immunoSEQ multiplex PCR; in TCRdb, only in-frame clones are kept and a portion is missing. The sample has approximately 220,000 clones, 70% to 80% seen once; the top ten hold 1.8%. Sequenced input: PBMCs. All receptors come from a woman younger than 45 in good health and CMV-seronegative.

The V call is TRBV5-5, the J call TRBJ1-5; 10 bases map to TRBD1. There are 15 residues in the CDR3. The germline gives CDR1 SGHKS, CDR2 YYEKEE (reference sequence). Trimming removed 4 bases from V and 6 bases from J; junction bases left unmatched: 7. The CDR3 loop is CASSPTGTGVQPQHF. The CDR3 coding sequence is TGTGCCAGCAGCCCGACCGGGACAGGGGTTCAGCCCCAGCATTTT.

This clone was recorded only once. This chain uses TRBV4-2 with TRBJ1-6; D remains ambiguous. V lost 11 bases and J 6 bases, leaving 11 bases between the germline ends. This CDR3 has 12 amino acids. Germline V gene sequence: CDR1 LGHNA, CDR2 YNFKEQ. The CDR3 DNA reads as TGTGCCGGGCCTGGATGTAATTCACCCCTCCACTTT. Its protein is CAGPGCNSPLHF.

The table lists this clone with a few counts. Just one base apart from a much larger clone, this may be a read error. The same CDR3 also results from other DNA sequences found in this sample. The J gene is TRBJ1-2, the V gene TRBV5-1; TRBD1 aligns across 11 bases. Per the germline V gene, CDR1 is SGHRS and CDR2 is YFSETQ. CDR3 size: 14 residues. With 3 bases clipped from V and 6 bases from J, the junction kept 4 bases outside the gene matches. CDR3 residues: CASSWTGGADGYTF. As DNA, the CDR3 is TGCGCCAGCAGCTGGACAGGGGGCGCGGATGGCTACACCTTC. The whole variable domain, filled in from reference TRBV5-1 and TRBJ1-2, reads KAGVTQTPRYLIKTRGQQVTLSCSPISGHRSVSWYQQTPGQGLQFLFEYFSETQRNKGNFPGRFSGRQFSNSRSEMNVSTLELGDSALYLCASSWTGGADGYTFGSGTRLTVV.

This clone has a handful of counts. V usage is TRBV5-4 and J usage is TRBJ1-2; 7 bases are a match to TRBD1. Trimming took 6 bases from V and 5 from J; bases not matched to a gene: 7. Germline lookup yields CDR1 SGHNT and CDR2 YYREEE (reference sequence). This CDR3 comprises 13 residues. This chain's CDR3 is CASNHRGGYGYTF. The CDR3 bases are TGTGCCAGCAACCACAGGGGTGGGTATGGCTACACCTTC.

Only a few counts were recorded for this clone. The V gene is TRBV6-5, the J gene TRBJ1-2; no clear D gene. Germline assignment: CDR1 MNHEY and CDR2 SVGAGI. The length of the CDR3 is 15 residues. V dropped 0 bases and J dropped 2 bases, with 10 bases sitting between them. The CDR3 spells CASSYSGGQNYGYTF. CDR3 coding DNA: TGTGCCAGCAGTTACTCAGGCGGCCAGAACTATGGCTACACCTTC.

The chain joins TRBV27 to TRBJ1-1; D is uncertain. CDR3 length: 13 amino acids. The V end lost 7 bases, the J end lost 4 bases, and 13 bases lay between the germline ends. Germline V gives CDR1 MNHEY, CDR2 SMNVEV (reference sequence). DNA of the CDR3: TGTGCCAGCACCAAGGACTTTGGCACTGAAGCTTTCTTT. Protein: CASTKDFGTEAFF.

This clone was picked up one time. The chain employs TRBV11-2 and TRBJ2-1; TRBD1 aligns across 8 bases. CDR3 length: 15 amino acids. V was pared by 0 bases and J by 3 bases, with 1 base of the junction left unmatched. Looked up from germline, CDR1 is SGHAT and CDR2 is FQNNGV. CDR3 nucleotide sequence: TGTGCCAGCAGCTTAGACAGGGGGCTCTACAATGAGCAGTTCTTC. Translating it yields CASSLDRGLYNEQFF.

This clone came up a few times. This sequence joins TRBV10-2 and TRBJ2-3; D perhaps matches TRBD2 (6 bases). Germline CDR1 reads WSHSY; CDR2 reads SAAADI. Between the trimmed V and J ends, which lost 3 bases and 4 bases, there was a span of 11 bases. The CDR3 is 14 amino acids. DNA for the CDR3: TGCGCCAGCAGTGAACCGGGAGAGGCAGATACGCAGTATTTT. Its translation is CASSEPGEADTQYF.

The chain is built from TRBV5-1 and TRBJ2-3; D is possibly TRBD2 (7 bases). Trimming stripped 1 base from V and 2 bases from J, with 11 bases between. From germline, CDR1 is SGHRS and CDR2 YFSETQ. The CDR3 sequence is 15 residues long. For the CDR3, the DNA is TGCGCCAGCAGCTTGAATCGGGGGGCCACAGATACGCAGTATTTT. This codes for CASSLNRGATDTQYF.

The rearrangement links TRBV6-5 to TRBJ1-2, with no clear D. The germline gives CDR1 MNHEY, CDR2 SVGAGI. The ends were cut back, 6 bases at V and 4 bases at J, with 12 bases in the middle. This CDR3 is built from 13 residues. In DNA form, the CDR3 reads TGTGCCAGCAGCCCCGGGATATCCTATGGCTACACCTTC. This translates into CASSPGISYGYTF.

The rearrangement uses TRBV19 and TRBJ1-1; TRBD1 matches 9 bases. Trimming at V came to 1 base and at J to 5 bases, leaving 5 bases not matched to a gene. The CDR3 is 15 residues long. CDR1 is LNHDA, CDR2 SQIVND, per germline (reference sequence). The CDR3 DNA follows: TGTGCCAGTAGTATAGCACAGGGGGCAAGGACTGAAGCTTTCTTT. It codes for CASSIAQGARTEAFF.

V is TRBV29-1 and J is TRBJ2-2; TRBD1 matches 7 bases. V was clipped by 6 bases and J by 6 bases; unmatched bases: 7. CDR3 length: 13 residues. In germline, CDR1 is SQVTM, CDR2 ANQGSEA. The CDR3 protein is CSVGHRGAGELFF. Written as DNA, the CDR3 is TGCAGCGTGGGGCACAGGGGCGCCGGGGAGCTGTTTTTT.

This sequence joins TRBV30 and TRBJ1-2, with D unclear. V gave up 3 bases and J gave up 4 bases, with 18 bases separating them. The length of the CDR3 is 15 residues. In germline, CDR1 is GTSNPN, CDR2 SVGIG (reference sequence). CDR3 DNA sequence: TGTGCCTGGAGACCCCGACTCGTGCCGTTCTATGGCTACACCTTC. This codes for CAWRPRLVPFYGYTF.

The chain combines TRBV6-1 with TRBJ1-4; D is perhaps TRBD1 (5 bases). This CDR3 is built from 14 residues. With 8 bases removed from V and 8 bases from J, the gap between germline ends came to 18 bases. Looked up from germline, CDR1 is MNHNS and CDR2 is SASEGT. CDR3 sequence: CASQGGQGYEKLFF. The CDR3 DNA follows: TGTGCCAGCCAAGGCGGCCAGGGATACGAAAAACTGTTTTTT.

As to this clone: One end of the junction does not line up with germline, which may come from a read error. The V call is TRBV7-9, the J call TRBJ2-3; 16 bases align to TRBD2. This CDR3 is 17 amino acids long. The germline gives CDR1 SEHNR, CDR2 FQNEAQ (reference sequence). The CDR3 loop is CSSSLGTSGGVEDTQYF. The CDR3 region has the DNA TGTTCCAGCAGCCTGGGGACTAGCGGGGGGGTTGAAGATACGCAGTATTTT. The full variable domain, its missing parts supplied by reference TRBV7-9 and TRBJ2-3, is DTGVSQNPRHKITKRGQNVTFRCDPISEHNRLYWYRQTLGQGPEFLTYFQNEAQLEKSRLLSDRFSAERPKGSFSTLEIQRTEQGDSAMYLCSSSLGTSGGVEDTQYFGPGTRLTVL.